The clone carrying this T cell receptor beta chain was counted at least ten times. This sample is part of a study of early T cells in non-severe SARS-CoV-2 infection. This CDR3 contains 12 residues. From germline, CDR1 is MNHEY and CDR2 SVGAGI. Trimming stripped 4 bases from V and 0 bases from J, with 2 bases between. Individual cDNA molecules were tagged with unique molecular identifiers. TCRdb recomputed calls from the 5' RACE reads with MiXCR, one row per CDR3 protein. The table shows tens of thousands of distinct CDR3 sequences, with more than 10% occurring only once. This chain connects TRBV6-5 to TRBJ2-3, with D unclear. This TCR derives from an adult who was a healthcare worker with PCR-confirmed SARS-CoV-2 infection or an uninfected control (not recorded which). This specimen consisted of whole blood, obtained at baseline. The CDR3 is CASSSSTDTQYF. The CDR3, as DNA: TGTGCCAGCAGTTCTAGCACAGATACGCAGTATTTT.